The T cell receptor (beta chain) described here comes from a study of blood T cell repertoires in COVID-19. The length of the CDR3 is 15 residues. The trim removed 5 bases at V and 6 bases at J, leaving 7 bases unmatched. Germline assignment: CDR1 SEHNR and CDR2 FQNEAQ (reference sequence). This clone was observed a handful of times. Only in-frame clones appear in the TCRdb table, and some are missing; sequencing was by immunoSEQ multiplex PCR. Here the sample spans under 300,000 clones, around four fifths being singletons. The chain employs TRBV7-9 and TRBJ2-1; 10 bases are a match to TRBD2. The clonotype comes from a man aged 55 to 69 who had recovered from COVID-19. What was sequenced was peripheral blood. CDR3 protein: CASSKLAGPVNEQFF. DNA of the CDR3: TGTGCCAGCAGCAAACTAGCGGGGCCAGTCAATGAGCAGTTCTTC. Complete variable domain (other parts from reference TRBV7-9 and TRBJ2-1): DTGVSQNPRHKITKRGQNVTFRCDPISEHNRLYWYRQTLGQGPEFLTYFQNEAQLEKSRLLSDRFSAERPKGSFSTLEIQRTEQGDSAMYLCASSKLAGPVNEQFFGPGTRLTVL.